The clone carrying this T cell receptor (beta chain) has just a few counts. Time point here: healthy volunteer bleed at 6 weeks. Whole blood that had not been fractionated was the source of extracted total RNA. This record belongs to a study of human T cells and chemical hapten exposure. TCRdb re-analysed the RACE reads in MiXCR, keeping a single row per CDR3 protein. The data show roughly 43,000 distinct CDR3 sequences, about 3.5% seen once. This CDR3 is built from 13 residues. Looked up from germline, CDR1 is SEHNR and CDR2 is FQNEAQ (reference sequence). The V gene lost 5 bases and the J gene lost 4 bases, with 11 bases spanning the gap.

The specimen sequenced was whole blood. The V and J genes are TRBV7-9 and TRBJ1-1; D is perhaps TRBD1 (5 bases). The sequence was collected from a human donor in good health. Some clones in this sample may be carry-over from other donors' samples. The CDR3 sequence: CASSPQGSTEAFF. The CDR3 region has the DNA TGTGCCAGCAGCCCTCAGGGAAGCACTGAAGCTTTCTTT.